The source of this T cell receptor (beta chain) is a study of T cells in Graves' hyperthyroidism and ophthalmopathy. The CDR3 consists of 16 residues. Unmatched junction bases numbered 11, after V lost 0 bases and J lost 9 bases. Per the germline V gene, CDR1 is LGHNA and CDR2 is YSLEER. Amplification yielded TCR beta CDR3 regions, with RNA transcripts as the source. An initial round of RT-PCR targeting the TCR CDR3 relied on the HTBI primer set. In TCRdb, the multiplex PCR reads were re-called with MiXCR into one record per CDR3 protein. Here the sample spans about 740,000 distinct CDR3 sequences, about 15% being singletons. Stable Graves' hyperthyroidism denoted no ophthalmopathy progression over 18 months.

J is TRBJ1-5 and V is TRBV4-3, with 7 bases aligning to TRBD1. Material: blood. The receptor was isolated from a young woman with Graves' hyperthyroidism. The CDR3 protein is CASSQEYRGRQGPQHF. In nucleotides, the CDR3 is TGCGCCAGCAGCCAAGAATACAGGGGCCGCCAAGGGCCCCAGCATTTT.